One and the same sample provided the 24 T cell receptor beta chains below, sequenced in a study of shared clonotypes between healthy human individuals. Sequencing was performed with immunoSEQ multiplex PCR; in TCRdb, only in-frame clones are kept and a portion is missing. The sample records 2 million to 3 million clones, more than 85% being singletons. The sample taken for sequencing was naive CD4+ T cells from PBMCs. Subset reported: CD45RA+ positively selected. These receptors originate from a man aged 18 to 29 in good health. Some clones in this sample may be carry-over from other donors' samples.

In regard to this clone: One end of the junction is discordant with germline, which a read error may explain. The chain joins TRBV18 to TRBJ2-1; no firm D call. The CDR3 is made up of 16 amino acids. Germline CDR1 KGHSH, CDR2 LQKENI. In DNA form, the CDR3 reads TGTGCCAGCTCACCCACGAATAGCCTAAATTACAATAAGCAGTTCTTC. Encoded protein: CASSPTNSLNYNKQFF.

The chain joins TRBV29-1 to TRBJ1-2; D possibly corresponds to TRBD1 (6 bases). V gave up 6 bases and J gave up 4 bases, with 15 bases separating them. Germline V gene lookup returns CDR1 SQVTM and CDR2 ANQGSEA. There are 13 residues in the CDR3. This chain's CDR3 is CSVAEQGRYGYTF. Written as DNA, the CDR3 is TGCAGCGTGGCGGAACAGGGCCGCTATGGCTACACCTTC.

The chain uses TRBV19 and TRBJ2-3, with no clear D. The V gene's germline CDR1 is LNHDA and CDR2 SQIVND (reference sequence). V was shortened by 10 bases and J by 2 bases, with 4 bases between the two germline ends. The CDR3 is made up of 10 amino acids. CDR3 in amino acids: CATNTDTQYF. In DNA, the CDR3 is TGTGCCACCAACACAGATACGCAGTATTTT.

The chain has TRBV13 and TRBJ2-2; perhaps TRBD1 as D (6 bases). The CDR3 runs 13 residues. Trimming shortened V by 8 bases and J by 0 bases, and 7 bases separated the two germline ends. Germline V CDR1 and CDR2: PRHDT, FYEKMQ (reference sequence). As DNA, the CDR3 is TGTGCCAGCGGGACAACGAACACCGGGGAGCTGTTTTTT. Its protein is CASGTTNTGELFF.

For this clone: This same CDR3 is encoded by further DNA sequences in the sample. The chain joins TRBV20-1 to TRBJ2-3; 7 bases line up with TRBD1. V was pared by 6 bases and J by 6 bases, with 0 bases of the junction left unmatched. The germline gives CDR1 DFQATT, CDR2 SNEGSKA (reference sequence). The CDR3 extends over 10 amino acids. The CDR3 region has the DNA TGCAGTGCCAGGGGGGATACGCAGTATTTT. It codes for CSARGDTQYF.

The chain carries TRBV28 and TRBJ2-7; a possible D gene is TRBD2 (5 bases). This CDR3 is built from 15 residues. Germline CDR1 is MDHEN and CDR2 is SYDVKM. Trimming stripped 3 bases from V and 1 base from J, with 13 bases between. CDR3 nucleotide sequence: TGTGCCAGCAGTTTGGCCGGCAGCGGATCCTACGAGCAGTACTTC. It specifies CASSLAGSGSYEQYF.

The gene calls are TRBV4-2 and TRBJ2-5; 11 nucleotides agree with TRBD2. V was pared by 3 bases and J by 3 bases, with 6 bases of the junction left unmatched. This CDR3 has 16 residues. CDR1 is LGHNA, CDR2 YNFKEQ, per germline. CDR3 amino acids: CASSHATSGGEETQYF. In nucleotides, the CDR3 is TGTGCCAGCAGCCACGCCACTAGCGGGGGTGAAGAGACCCAGTACTTC.

This chain connects TRBV19 to TRBJ2-7; the D gene is possibly TRBD1 (5 bases). Between the trimmed V and J ends, which lost 1 base and 3 bases, there was a span of 13 bases. CDR3 size: 15 residues. Per the germline V gene, CDR1 is LNHDA and CDR2 is SQIVND (reference sequence). The CDR3 loop reads CASSIANRQIYEQYF. The CDR3 nucleotides are TGTGCCAGTAGTATAGCAAACCGACAGATCTACGAGCAGTACTTC.

About this clone itself: Within the sample, other DNA sequences also encode this same CDR3. This chain connects TRBV5-1 to TRBJ1-1; D possibly corresponds to TRBD1 (5 bases). CDR3 size: 14 residues. V was trimmed by 0 bases and J by 3 bases, leaving 9 bases between them. Germline V gene lookup returns CDR1 SGHRS and CDR2 YFSETQ. The CDR3 DNA reads TGCGCCAGCAGCTTGGGGCAGGGTCACACTGAAGCTTTCTTT. It encodes CASSLGQGHTEAFF. The whole variable domain, filled in from reference TRBV5-1 and TRBJ1-1, reads KAGVTQTPRYLIKTRGQQVTLSCSPISGHRSVSWYQQTPGQGLQFLFEYFSETQRNKGNFPGRFSGRQFSNSRSEMNVSTLELGDSALYLCASSLGQGHTEAFFGQGTRLTVV.

The gene calls are TRBV9 and TRBJ2-1; the match to TRBD2 covers 8 bases. J was trimmed by 2 bases and V by 4 bases; bases with no gene match: 11. The length of the CDR3 is 17 residues. In germline, CDR1 is SGDLS, CDR2 YYNGEE. CDR3 residues: CASSSQRSGLAYNEQFF. DNA for the CDR3: TGTGCCAGCAGCTCACAAAGATCGGGACTAGCCTACAATGAGCAGTTCTTC. Full variable domain (missing parts from reference TRBV9 and TRBJ2-1): DSGVTQTPKHLITATGQRVTLRCSPRSGDLSVYWYQQSLDQGLQFLIQYYNGEERAKGNILERFSAQQFPDLHSELNLSSLELGDSALYFCASSSQRSGLAYNEQFFGPGTRLTVL.

This sequence joins TRBV6-1 and TRBJ1-4; D might be TRBD1 (5 bases). The CDR3 runs 15 residues. Trimming removed 5 bases from V and 2 bases from J, with 12 bases in between. From germline, CDR1 is MNHNS and CDR2 SASEGT. The CDR3: CASSFLQGTNEKLFF. CDR3 sequence (DNA): TGTGCCAGCAGTTTCCTCCAGGGTACTAATGAAAAACTGTTTTTT.

V usage is TRBV28 and J usage is TRBJ1-5; weak D call: TRBD1 (5 bases). The CDR3 runs 16 residues. In germline, CDR1 is MDHEN, CDR2 SYDVKM. The V and J ends lost 2 bases and 0 bases respectively, with 11 bases between them. CDR3 in amino acids: CASSLRDGLSNQPQHF. The CDR3 DNA reads TGTGCCAGCAGTTTAAGGGACGGACTTAGCAATCAGCCCCAGCATTTT.

The chain couples TRBV7-2 to TRBJ1-2; D unclear. The CDR3 sequence is 15 residues long. CDR1 and CDR2 (germline): SGHTA, FQGNSA. The V and J ends lost 4 bases and 4 bases respectively, with 16 bases between them. As DNA, the CDR3 is TGTGCCAGCAGCTCGCTCGGACCGGCCTCCTATGGCTACACCTTC. Its protein product is CASSSLGPASYGYTF.

The V gene is TRBV19, the J gene TRBJ1-2, with D maybe TRBD1 (6 bases). CDR3 length: 14 residues. The ends were cut back, 3 bases at V and 4 bases at J, with 12 bases in the middle. Germline V CDR1 and CDR2: LNHDA, SQIVND (reference sequence). CDR3 sequence (DNA): TGTGCCAGTAGTATTGGGCAGGGGACCTATGGCTACACCTTC. This gives the protein CASSIGQGTYGYTF.

A single count supports this clone. The chain combines TRBV5-1 with TRBJ2-3, with D unclear. There are 14 residues in the CDR3. Per the germline V gene, CDR1 is SGHRS and CDR2 is YFSETQ. Trimming removed 5 bases at V and 6 bases at J, with 16 bases between. The CDR3 here is CASSQLPDGDTQYF. The DNA of the CDR3 is TGCGCCAGCAGTCAGTTACCCGATGGGGATACGCAGTATTTT.

The V call is TRBV5-4, the J call TRBJ2-1; 9 bases are shared with TRBD2. The CDR3 covers 14 residues. Germline V gene lookup returns CDR1 SGHNT and CDR2 YYREEE (reference sequence). Germline trimming cut 4 bases from V and 13 bases from J; bases unmatched to any gene: 12. The DNA for the CDR3 is TGTGCCAGCAGCCGGTCGGGAGCGGGGGGCCTACAGTTCTTC. It specifies CASSRSGAGGLQFF.

J is TRBJ2-3 and V is TRBV9; tentative D call: TRBD1 (6 bases). This CDR3 is 15 amino acids long. V lost 4 bases to trimming and J lost 0 bases, with 12 bases between them. Looked up from germline, CDR1 is SGDLS and CDR2 is YYNGEE. The CDR3 sequence is CASSPWGRSTDTQYF. CDR3 sequence (DNA): TGTGCCAGCAGCCCTTGGGGGCGGAGCACAGATACGCAGTATTTT.

This sequence joins TRBV19 and TRBJ1-2, with a tentative D call TRBD1 (5 bases). Deletions cut 6 bases from V and 6 bases from J, with 17 bases between. Germline lookup yields CDR1 LNHDA and CDR2 SQIVND (reference sequence). The CDR3 contains 14 residues. This CDR3 is CASRAVRVGDGYTF. Written as DNA, the CDR3 is TGTGCCAGTAGGGCCGTCAGGGTAGGGGATGGCTACACCTTC.

The chain recombines TRBV5-5 with TRBJ2-5; 12 bases map to TRBD2. V was clipped by 4 bases and J by 12 bases; unmatched bases: 10. CDR1 and CDR2 from the germline V gene are SGHKS and YYEKEE (reference sequence). This CDR3 contains 14 residues. CDR3 sequence reads: CASSLGLAGQIKYF. CDR3 nucleotide sequence: TGTGCCAGCAGCCTGGGACTAGCGGGCCAGATAAAGTACTTC.

The rearrangement joins TRBV7-2 to TRBJ1-1; 12 positions match TRBD1. The CDR3 runs to 15 residues. V lost 3 bases, J lost 5 bases, and 4 bases stayed unmatched. Germline lookup yields CDR1 SGHTA and CDR2 FQGNSA. CDR3 DNA sequence: TGTGCCAGCAGCTTCGGGACAGGGGGCGCGACTGAAGCTTTCTTT. The encoded protein is CASSFGTGGATEAFF.

The rearrangement joins TRBV7-3 to TRBJ2-1; TRBD2 matches at 8 bases. The CDR3 has 16 amino acids. J was trimmed by 0 bases and V by 5 bases; bases with no gene match: 6. Germline CDR1 and CDR2: SGHTA and FQGTGA. The CDR3 DNA is TGTGCCAGCAGCACCGGCGGGAGGAGCTCCTACAATGAGCAGTTCTTC. Protein product: CASSTGGRSSYNEQFF. The whole variable domain, remainder taken from reference TRBV7-3 and TRBJ2-1, is GAGVSQTPSNKVTEKGKYVELRCDPISGHTALYWYRQSLGQGPEFLIYFQGTGAADDSGLPNDRFFAVRPEGSVSTLKIQRTERGDSAVYLCASSTGGRSSYNEQFFGPGTRLTVL.

Concerning this clone itself: The junction does not match germline at one end; this may be a read error. The rearrangement uses TRBV9 and TRBJ2-5; D ambiguous. This CDR3 is built from 15 residues. Germline values: CDR1 SGDLS, CDR2 YYNGEE. The CDR3 region is CASSVGSNTAGPDDF. The CDR3 DNA reads TGTGCCAGCAGCGTAGGGTCGAATACCGCTGGGCCTGACGACTTC.

The J gene is TRBJ2-5, the V gene TRBV9; weak D call: TRBD2 (5 bases). CDR1 SGDLS and CDR2 YYNGEE come from the germline V gene. Trimming removed 5 bases at V and 2 bases at J, with 10 bases between. The CDR3 runs to 13 residues. CDR3 nucleotide sequence: TGTGCCAGCAGTACCGGGGTGCAAGAGACCCAGTACTTC. Translating it yields CASSTGVQETQYF.

The chain uses TRBV4-3 and TRBJ1-1; 7 bases fit TRBD1. The CDR3 contains 14 residues. After removal of 1 base from V and 7 bases from J, the junction contained 6 bases not matched to a gene. Germline V gives CDR1 LGHNA, CDR2 YSLEER. The CDR3 protein is CASSQVAGTVEAFF. The CDR3 bases are TGCGCCAGCAGCCAAGTCGCTGGGACAGTTGAAGCTTTCTTT.